A selection of T cell receptor beta chains follows, all from one sample in a study of cytomegalovirus exposure and HLA in healthy donors. The method was immunoSEQ multiplex PCR; TCRdb's version includes in-frame clones alone and lacks a portion of them. In the table there are around 130,000 clones, about 82% of which are singletons. Sequencing was done on a sample of PBMCs. Receptors originate from a man under 40 in good health and CMV-seronegative. CDR3s include the opening cysteine and the closing phenylalanine or tryptophan. The D gene is left open where the match is weak. The listing skips clone size in some rows; elsewhere it reads once, few, many or a size class.

j_call v_call d_call cdr3_length clone_size cdr3_nt cdr3_aa
TRBJ1-3 TRBV4-3 NA 14 NA TGCGCCAGCAGCCAGGGACACTCTGGAAACACCATATATTTT CASSQGHSGNTIYF
TRBJ2-2 TRBV9 NA 13 NA TGTGCCAGCATGAGGCCGAACACCGGGGAGCTGTTTTTT CASMRPNTGELFF
TRBJ2-3 TRBV6-1 NA 14 NA TGTGCCACTACTAGTGAACCTAGCACAGATACGCAGTATTTT CATTSEPSTDTQYF
TRBJ2-3 TRBV7-7 TRBD1 14 NA TGTGCTAGCAGCGTGGGGACAGCAACAGATACGCAGTATTTT CASSVGTATDTQYF
TRBJ2-3 TRBV10-3 NA 16 few TGTGCCATCAGTGGTCCTAGTGGTGGAAGCACAGATACGCAGTATTTT CAISGPSGGSTDTQYF
TRBJ2-3 TRBV28 TRBD2 15 NA TGTGCCAGCAGTTTTACTAGCGGGTTCACAGATACGCAGTATTTT CASSFTSGFTDTQYF
TRBJ2-6 TRBV5-1 TRBD1 19 NA TGCGCCAGCAGCACTCACGGGACAGGGGTCCACTCTGGGGCCAACGTCCTGACTTTC CASSTHGTGVHSGANVLTF
TRBJ2-7 TRBV7-9 TRBD1 13 NA TGTGCCAGCAGCGAGCCGGGGACAGGGGACTTGAGCTTC CASSEPGTGDLSF
TRBJ2-7 TRBV29-1 TRBD1 13 NA TGCAGCGTTGAACGAGACAGGGGGGGAGAGCAGTACTTC CSVERDRGGEQYF
TRBJ2-3 TRBV2 TRBD2 16 once TGTGCCAGCAGTGAGTCCCTAGCGGGAAGCACAGATACGCAGTATTTT CASSESLAGSTDTQYF
TRBJ1-3 TRBV10-1 NA 18 NA TGCGCCAGCAGTGAGGAACAGGGCCCACAAAGCTCTGGAAACACCATATATTTT CASSEEQGPQSSGNTIYF
TRBJ1-3 TRBV29-1 NA 14 few TGCAGCGTTGAGGGCCAGGGTTCTGGAAACACCATATATTTT CSVEGQGSGNTIYF
TRBJ2-1 TRBV25-1 TRBD1 16 NA TGTGCCAGCAGTGCCGTCGACAGGGGGCCTTACAATGAGCAGTTCTTC CASSAVDRGPYNEQFF
TRBJ2-3 TRBV6-5 TRBD2 14 NA TGTGCCACCGCACGGGGGGGGCTGGGAGATACGCAGTATTTT CATARGGLGDTQYF
TRBJ2-7 TRBV7-6 NA 14 NA TGTGCCAGCAGCACCTCGACAGGTCGGAGCGAGCAGTACTTC CASSTSTGRSEQYF
TRBJ1-2 TRBV12-1 NA 14 NA TGTGCCAGCAGCTTTTATCGGACCGAGCGGGGCTACACCTTC CASSFYRTERGYTF
TRBJ2-7 TRBV29-1 TRBD2 13 NA TGCAGCGTTCGAACTAGCGAACTGTACGAGCAGTACTTC CSVRTSELYEQYF
TRBJ1-2 TRBV15 TRBD1 13 few TGTGCCACGGATCCAGAGGGGGCTGGTGGCTACACCTTC CATDPEGAGGYTF
TRBJ2-1 TRBV5-4 TRBD1 16 NA TGTGCCAGCAGGTCCGGGACAGGGGAGTCCTACAATGAGCAGTTCTTC CASRSGTGESYNEQFF
TRBJ2-7 TRBV5-1 NA 15 NA TGCGCCAGCAGCTTGGGGACAGTGTCAACCTACGAGCAGTACTTC CASSLGTVSTYEQYF
TRBJ2-3 TRBV7-6 TRBD2 16 NA TGTGCCAGCAGCTTATTGGCTAGCGGAAGCACAGATACGCAGTATTTT CASSLLASGSTDTQYF
TRBJ2-2 TRBV5-1 NA 14 NA TGCGCCAGCAGCTGGCTTGGGCTTACCGGGGAGCTGTTTTTT CASSWLGLTGELFF
TRBJ2-5 TRBV28 NA 14 NA TGTGCCAGCAGTACCCACAGGGTTCGGGAGACCCAGTACTTC CASSTHRVRETQYF
TRBJ2-3 TRBV15 NA 17 few TGTGCCACCAGCACCCCCCTAGCTTCCTCTAGCACAGATACGCAGTATTTT CATSTPLASSSTDTQYF
TRBJ2-5 TRBV19 NA 14 once TGTGCCAGTAGTATCTCGAGGACAGAAGAGACCCAGTACTTC CASSISRTEETQYF
TRBJ2-3 TRBV6-5 TRBD2 15 NA TGTGCCAGCAGTACGGGACTAGCTGGCACAGATACGCAGTATTTT CASSTGLAGTDTQYF
TRBJ1-1 TRBV6-5 TRBD1 14 NA TGTGCCAGCAGAGACAGGGGACTGAACACTGAAGCTTTCTTT CASRDRGLNTEAFF